Presented here are 29 T cell receptor beta chains from one specimen sequenced in a study of blood T cells in healthy people across ages (dated by TCRdb to the mid-2010s). Preparation of the library involved 5' RACE. Instrument used: Illumina HiSeq 2500. The second PCR ran for roughly 7 to 12 cycles and used a J-beta primer mix along with a sample-barcoded 5' primer. TCRdb applied fastp at Q25 and MiXCR to the public reads, then kept only in-frame beta chains. Every CDR3 protein is listed once, alongside the most common genes and DNA of its rows. The sample table holds about a million distinct CDR3 sequences, of which about 48% were seen once. Around 15% of the sample comes from the top ten. Sequenced material: blood. The receptors were gathered from a young man in good health.

CDR3 in DNA: TGTGCCATCACGCACAGGGATGGGGCCAACGTCCTGACTTTC. Its protein product is CAITHRDGANVLTF. J is TRBJ2-6 and V is TRBV10-3, with D perhaps TRBD1 (6 bases). Trimming left V 7 bases short and J 3 bases short, with 10 bases between. Germline V gives CDR1 ENHRY, CDR2 SYGVKD. The CDR3 covers 14 residues.

V is TRBV2 and J is TRBJ2-2; the D gene is possibly TRBD2 (6 bases). Looked up from germline, CDR1 is SNHLY and CDR2 is FYNNEI. The CDR3 loop spans 14 amino acids. The ends were cut back, 5 bases at V and 8 bases at J, with 15 bases in the middle. The CDR3 sequence is CASSTSGGRGELFF. The CDR3 nucleotides are TGTGCCAGCAGTACTTCCGGGGGTCGGGGGGAGCTGTTTTTT. Together with reference TRBV2 and TRBJ2-2, the CDR3 gives the full variable domain: EPEVTQTPSHQVTQMGQEVILRCVPISNHLYFYWYRQILGQKVEFLVSFYNNEISEKSEIFDDQFSVERPDGSNFTLKIRSTKLEDSAMYFCASSTSGGRGELFFGEGSRLTVL.

This chain links TRBV2 with TRBJ2-3; D is perhaps TRBD1 or TRBD2 (5 bases each). CDR3 length: 16 residues. V lost 6 bases and J lost 0, with 16 bases in between. Germline V gene sequence: CDR1 SNHLY, CDR2 FYNNEI. The CDR3 bases are TGTGCCAGCAGCCAAAGTCGGGGCAGGAGCACAGATACGCAGTATTTT. It specifies CASSQSRGRSTDTQYF.

The genes are TRBV7-2 and TRBJ2-1; D is unresolved. Per the germline V gene, CDR1 is SGHTA and CDR2 is FQGNSA. This CDR3 contains 11 residues. V lost 5 bases and J lost 8, with 7 bases in between. CDR3 in amino acids: CASSTADEQFF. The CDR3 nucleotides are TGTGCCAGCAGCACAGCCGATGAGCAGTTCTTC.

The chain combines TRBV20-1 with TRBJ2-4; 7 bases are shared with TRBD1. With 2 bases clipped from V and 1 base from J, the junction kept 2 bases outside the gene matches. The CDR3 sequence is 14 residues long. Germline CDR1 and CDR2: DFQATT and SNEGSKA (reference sequence). CDR3 protein: CSARTGDAKNIQYF. The CDR3 DNA is TGCAGTGCTAGAACAGGGGATGCCAAAAACATTCAGTACTTC.

This clonotype was picked up a small number of times. The genes are TRBV27 and TRBJ1-2; TRBD1 aligns across 9 bases. CDR1 and CDR2 from the germline V gene are MNHEY and SMNVEV (reference sequence). Trimming took 7 bases from V and 6 from J; bases not matched to a gene: 12. The CDR3 loop spans 15 amino acids. The CDR3 DNA sequence: TGTGCCAGCACCCTTCGGACAGGGGCTAGACATGGCTACACCTTC. Translation: CASTLRTGARHGYTF.

The table lists this clonotype with a few counts. The rearrangement uses TRBV10-3 and TRBJ2-1; TRBD1 is a possible D gene (7 bases). Germline-derived CDR1 and CDR2 are ENHRY and SYGVKD. The CDR3 runs to 13 residues. Trimming left V 10 bases short and J 0 bases short, with 10 bases between. The CDR3 nucleotides read TGTGCCAGCGGGACAGACTCCTACAATGAGCAGTTCTTC. It codes for CASGTDSYNEQFF.

The chain recombines TRBV7-9 with TRBJ2-3; 7 bases are shared with TRBD2. After removal of 8 bases from V and 3 bases from J, the junction contained 8 bases not matched to a gene. The CDR3 spans 14 residues. The germline V gene has CDR1 SEHNR and CDR2 FQNEAQ (reference sequence). CDR3 sequence: CASGARGETDTQYF. Here the CDR3 DNA reads TGTGCCAGCGGCGCTCGGGGGGAGACAGATACGCAGTATTTT.

V usage is TRBV28 and J usage is TRBJ2-7; weak D call: TRBD1 (5 bases). The CDR3 is 17 amino acids. V was trimmed by 4 bases and J by 0 bases, leaving 19 bases between them. Germline loops: CDR1 MDHEN, CDR2 SYDVKM. The CDR3 DNA is TGTGCCAGCAGTTCAATGATGGGGCTCCGAAGCTCCTACGAGCAGTACTTC. It specifies CASSSMMGLRSSYEQYF. Looking up the rest from reference TRBV28 and TRBJ2-7 gives the full variable domain: DVKVTQSSRYLVKRTGEKVFLECVQDMDHENMFWYRQDPGLGLRLIYFSYDVKMKEKGDIPEGYSVSREKKERFSLILESASTNQTSMYLCASSSMMGLRSSYEQYFGPGTRLTVT.

The chain recombines TRBV5-1 with TRBJ2-7; TRBD2 aligns across 9 bases. V shed 4 bases, J shed 2 bases, and the junction held 16 bases outside the gene matches. This CDR3 contains 18 residues. CDR1 and CDR2 from the germline V gene are SGHRS and YFSETQ. The CDR3 region is CASSTQGPGLAAPYEQYF. CDR3 DNA: TGCGCCAGCAGCACCCAAGGTCCGGGACTAGCAGCCCCCTACGAGCAGTACTTC.

This clonotype appeared a few times. The V and J genes are TRBV7-2 and TRBJ1-2, with D perhaps TRBD1 (6 bases). In germline, CDR1 is SGHTA, CDR2 FQGNSA. The CDR3 has 15 amino acids. V was trimmed by 5 bases and J by 4 bases, leaving 17 bases between them. Here the CDR3 DNA reads TGTGCCAGCAGCCCAGACGGGGGCCGCTCCTATGGCTACACCTTC. Protein: CASSPDGGRSYGYTF.

A few counts support this clonotype. CDR3 region: CASSLGQPVLYF. Here the CDR3 DNA reads TGTGCCAGCAGCCTCGGACAGCCCGTGCTGTATTTT. This rearrangement joins TRBV7-9 to TRBJ2-3; D perhaps matches TRBD1 (6 bases). The ends were cut back, 5 bases at V and 14 bases at J, with 17 bases in the middle. This CDR3 is built from 12 residues. Germline CDR1 is SEHNR and CDR2 is FQNEAQ (reference sequence).

The sample holds a few counts of this clonotype. V is TRBV6-5 and J is TRBJ1-2, with D tentatively TRBD1 (5 bases). Germline CDR1 and CDR2: MNHEY and SVGAGI. The length of the CDR3 is 15 residues. With 2 bases removed from V and 2 bases from J, the gap between germline ends came to 12 bases. Written as DNA, the CDR3 is TGTGCCAGCAGTTACGGTCCAGGGCCGAACTATGGCTACACCTTC. Its protein is CASSYGPGPNYGYTF.

The chain is built from TRBV4-1 and TRBJ1-1; maybe TRBD1 (6 bases). CDR1 MGHRA and CDR2 YSYEKL come from the germline V gene. V lost 1 base and J lost 7, with 10 bases in between. The CDR3 has 13 amino acids. CDR3 coding DNA: TGCGCCAGCAGCCAAGGGACAGAGCTTGAAGCTTTCTTT. It yields the protein CASSQGTELEAFF.

Notes on this clonotype: A single base separates this from a much larger clone, so it may be a read error. V usage is TRBV7-2 and J usage is TRBJ1-1; a possible D gene is TRBD1 (5 bases). This CDR3 is built from 14 residues. Trimming took 7 bases from V and 0 from J, leaving 12 bases between them. Germline loops: CDR1 SGHTA, CDR2 FQGNSA. In DNA form, the CDR3 reads TGTGCCAGCAACGCCGGGACGGTGAACACTGAAGCTTTCTTT. This sequence encodes CASNAGTVNTEAFF.

This rearrangement joins TRBV7-9 to TRBJ1-1; 8 bases agree with TRBD1. The CDR3 runs to 17 residues. Per germline, CDR1 SEHNR and CDR2 FQNEAQ (reference sequence). The V gene end was trimmed by 3 bases and the J gene end by 0 bases; junction bases not matched to a gene: 9. The CDR3: CASSFIWDRPMNTEAFF. For the CDR3, the DNA is TGTGCCAGCAGCTTTATCTGGGACAGGCCAATGAACACTGAAGCTTTCTTT.

In this sample, this clonotype turned up a few times. V usage is TRBV24-1 and J usage is TRBJ2-3, with a tentative D call TRBD1 (5 bases). This CDR3 has 15 residues. V lost 5 bases, J lost 4 bases, and 15 bases lay in between. Germline CDR1 KGHDR, CDR2 SFDVKD. The CDR3 coding sequence is TGTGCCACCAGTGCCAGGGTCGAAGAGTCAGATACGCAGTATTTT. This sequence encodes CATSARVEESDTQYF.

For the CDR3, the DNA is TGTGCCAGCAGATTTATTATAGGGGAAGGAGATTGGGAGGCAGCTTTCTTT. This codes for CASRFIIGEGDWEAAFF. The chain carries TRBV28 and TRBJ1-1; possibly TRBD1 for D (5 bases). This CDR3 comprises 17 residues. Per germline, CDR1 MDHEN and CDR2 SYDVKM. The V end was cut by 6 bases, the J end by 10 bases, with 30 bases between.

This rearrangement joins TRBV25-1 to TRBJ1-2, with a weak D call TRBD1 (6 bases). The CDR3 loop spans 13 amino acids. Germline loops: CDR1 MGHDK, CDR2 SYGVNS. Trimming removed 3 bases at V and 4 bases at J, with 9 bases between. CDR3 nucleotides: TGTGCCAGCAGTGAGGCGGACAGCTATGGCTACACCTTC. Its protein product is CASSEADSYGYTF.

This clonotype was recorded a few times. The chain links TRBV5-1 to TRBJ2-6; unclear D gene. Trimming pared 4 bases from V and 0 bases from J, leaving 8 bases between. The germline gives CDR1 SGHRS, CDR2 YFSETQ. The CDR3 sequence is 15 residues long. Here the CDR3 reads CASSLDNSGANVLTF. CDR3 coding DNA: TGCGCCAGCAGCCTAGACAACTCTGGGGCCAACGTCCTGACTTTC.

Many counts were recorded for this clonotype. The gene calls are TRBV6-1 and TRBJ2-1, with TRBD1 matching over 11 bases. The germline V gene has CDR1 MNHNS and CDR2 SASEGT. J gave up 7 bases and V 6 bases, and 8 bases lay outside the gene matches. The CDR3 totals 15 residues. The CDR3 nucleotides read TGTGCCAGCAGCGCCGGGACAGGGGGGGGTAATGAGCAGTTCTTC. Amino acid sequence: CASSAGTGGGNEQFF.

The chain combines TRBV27 with TRBJ1-1; D remains ambiguous. CDR1 and CDR2 from the germline V gene are MNHEY and SMNVEV (reference sequence). Trimming shortened V by 6 bases and J by 1 base, and 9 bases separated the two germline ends. This CDR3 is built from 13 residues. Here the CDR3 reads CASRVRGNTEAFF. The CDR3 DNA reads TGTGCCAGCAGAGTGCGAGGGAACACTGAAGCTTTCTTT.

The chain joins TRBV29-1 to TRBJ1-5, with unresolved D. The CDR3 is 13 residues long. The germline V gene has CDR1 SQVTM and CDR2 ANQGSEA. Trimming removed 7 bases from V and 6 bases from J, with 16 bases in between. Here the CDR3 reads CSALEGFGQPQHF. The CDR3 bases are TGCAGCGCACTGGAAGGGTTCGGTCAGCCCCAGCATTTT.

J is TRBJ2-3 and V is TRBV9; D may be TRBD1 (5 bases). The CDR3 sequence is 13 residues long. Germline V CDR1 and CDR2: SGDLS, YYNGEE. The ends were cut back, 2 bases at V and 3 bases at J, with 7 bases in the middle. CDR3 bases: TGTGCCAGCAGCGTCTGGACAACAGATACGCAGTATTTT. Translation: CASSVWTTDTQYF.

The rearrangement uses TRBV7-9 and TRBJ2-3; D is tentatively TRBD1 or TRBD2 (6 bases each). Germline V gene lookup returns CDR1 SEHNR and CDR2 FQNEAQ (reference sequence). Deletions cut 1 base from V and 4 bases from J, with 12 bases between. This CDR3 is 15 amino acids long. The CDR3 spells CASSLGGAPADTQYF. CDR3 bases: TGTGCCAGCAGCTTAGGGGGGGCCCCTGCAGATACGCAGTATTTT.

A note on this clonotype: This may stem from a read error, because a much larger clone lies one nucleotide away. The chain joins TRBV25-1 to TRBJ2-1, with a weak D call TRBD2 (5 bases). Germline lookup yields CDR1 MGHDK and CDR2 SYGVNS. The CDR3 contains 14 residues. V gave up 8 bases and J gave up 2 bases, with 13 bases separating them. The CDR3 DNA follows: TGTGCCAGCCGAGACTACGACCCCTACAATGAGCAGTTCTTC. Encoded protein: CASRDYDPYNEQFF.

The V call is TRBV28, the J call TRBJ2-2, with D possibly being TRBD1 or TRBD2 (5 bases each). Trimming removed 3 bases from V and 5 bases from J, with 13 bases in between. Germline CDR1 reads MDHEN; CDR2 reads SYDVKM. The CDR3 has 15 residues. The CDR3 loop reads CASSFEGRVTGELFF. CDR3 DNA: TGTGCCAGCAGTTTTGAGGGGCGAGTAACCGGGGAGCTGTTTTTT.

This sequence joins TRBV11-3 and TRBJ2-1; 12 positions match TRBD2. Germline V gene data show CDR1 as SGHNT and CDR2 as YENEEA. The CDR3 is made up of 15 amino acids. V gave up 8 bases and J gave up 0 bases; unmatched junction bases: 2. CDR3 residues: CASQLAGGSYNEQFF. CDR3 nucleotides: TGTGCCAGCCAACTAGCGGGGGGCTCCTACAATGAGCAGTTCTTC. Full variable domain (remainder filled in from reference TRBV11-3 and TRBJ2-1): EAGVVQSPRYKIIEKKQPVAFWCNPISGHNTLYWYLQNLGQGPELLIRYENEEAVDDSQLPKDRFSAERLKGVDSTLKIQPAELGDSAVYLCASQLAGGSYNEQFFGPGTRLTVL.

The chain recombines TRBV3-1 with TRBJ2-5, with 9 bases matching TRBD2. V dropped 1 base and J dropped 11; count of bases not matched to a gene: 11. The CDR3 consists of 15 residues. The germline V gene has CDR1 LGHDT and CDR2 YNNKEL (reference sequence). The CDR3 here is CASSQGGGANNEQYF. CDR3 DNA sequence: TGTGCCAGCAGCCAAGGCGGGGGGGCCAACAATGAGCAGTACTTC.